The sequence of this T cell receptor (beta chain) was determined in a study of blood T cell repertoires in COVID-19. After removal of 0 bases from V and 8 bases from J, the junction contained 2 bases not matched to a gene. The CDR3 loop spans 14 amino acids. Germline V gene sequence: CDR1 SGHRS, CDR2 YFSETQ. The data were produced by immunoSEQ multiplex PCR, yet TCRdb's version contains in-frame clones alone and is incomplete. This sample carries roughly 200,000 clones, 81% of them seen once, and the ten largest clones take roughly 8.7%. This chain connects TRBV5-1 to TRBJ2-1; the match to TRBD2 covers 10 bases. The TCR sequence derives from a man aged 35-49 years who had recovered from COVID-19. The sample was PBMCs or T cells enriched from blood (not recorded which). CDR3 bases: TGCGCCAGCAGCTTGGCTAGCGGGGGTGATGAGCAGTTCTTC. It is translated as CASSLASGGDEQFF.